Presented here are 5 T cell receptor beta chains from one specimen sequenced in a study of cytomegalovirus exposure and HLA in healthy donors. The PCR ran on 60 Vbeta and 13 Jbeta primers. The repertoire was sequenced with immunoSEQ multiplex PCR; TCRdb's copy has only in-frame clones and lacks some. The data show some 80,000 clones, 70% to 85% seen once. The specimen was PBMCs. These receptors all stem from a human donor in good health.

The V and J genes are TRBV7-9 and TRBJ2-1; perhaps TRBD1 as D (6 bases). Deletions cut 1 base from V and 5 bases from J, with 9 bases between. Germline V gene data show CDR1 as SEHNR and CDR2 as FQNEAQ (reference sequence). The CDR3 is 14 amino acids. The CDR3 loop is CASSLGDRHNEQFF. The CDR3 region has the DNA TGTGCCAGCAGCTTAGGTGACAGGCACAATGAGCAGTTCTTC.

This chain links TRBV11-2 with TRBJ1-2; D is ambiguous. CDR3 length: 12 amino acids. Germline lookup yields CDR1 SGHAT and CDR2 FQNNGV. With 3 bases removed from V and 2 bases from J, the gap between germline ends came to 4 bases. The CDR3 region is CASSFPNYGYTF. CDR3 DNA sequence: TGTGCCAGCAGCTTCCCAAACTATGGCTACACCTTC.

The chain links TRBV30 to TRBJ2-4; D is possibly TRBD2 (5 bases). V lost 0 bases and J 0 bases, leaving 15 bases between the germline ends. This CDR3 contains 17 residues. CDR1 and CDR2 (germline): GTSNPN, SVGIG (reference sequence). DNA of the CDR3: TGTGCCTGGAGTGTAAGGTGGGCGGGTCCAGCCAAAAACATTCAGTACTTC. Translation gives CAWSVRWAGPAKNIQYF.

This clone was found once. V usage is TRBV11-2 and J usage is TRBJ1-1; tentatively, D is TRBD1 (5 bases). Germline assignment: CDR1 SGHAT and CDR2 FQNNGV. The CDR3 spans 14 residues. V was trimmed by 6 bases and J by 6 bases, leaving 17 bases between them. CDR3 in DNA: TGTGCCAGCAGTTGGGGGGGGAACGGGGCTGAAGCTTTCTTT. This sequence encodes CASSWGGNGAEAFF.

This chain connects TRBV7-6 to TRBJ2-1, with D tentatively TRBD2 (7 bases). The V gene lost 3 bases and the J gene lost 5 bases, with 14 bases spanning the gap. Germline assignment: CDR1 SGHVS and CDR2 FNYEAQ. The length of the CDR3 is 15 residues. CDR3 DNA sequence: TGTGCCAGCAGCTTGATGGCGGGGGCCGACAATGAGCAGTTCTTC. Amino acids: CASSLMAGADNEQFF.